This T cell receptor beta chain emerged from a study of T cells in localized non-small cell lung cancer. Findings of the study overall: Overall survival was longer when the density of T cells in the blood was higher. Uninvolved adjacent lung had the highest recorded T cell clonality, with tumor below it.

V gave up 7 bases and J gave up 3 bases; unmatched junction bases: 7. The CDR3 covers 14 residues. Germline V lookup: CDR1 MDHEN, CDR2 SYDVKM. This clone came up a few times. The antigen is unknown. Sequencing was performed with immunoSEQ multiplex PCR; in TCRdb, only in-frame clones are kept and a portion is missing. The sample carries approximately 1,500 clones, 25% to 35% recorded once. The chain joins TRBV28 to TRBJ1-2; 8 bases are a match to TRBD1. Sequenced material: normal lung tissue next to the tumor, taken before any cancer treatment. The clonotype originates from a man aged 40-75 years with stage I lung adenocarcinoma. CDR3 nucleotide sequence: TGTGCCAGCACCACTTTACAGGGGGACTATGGCTACACCTTC. Protein sequence: CASTTLQGDYGYTF.